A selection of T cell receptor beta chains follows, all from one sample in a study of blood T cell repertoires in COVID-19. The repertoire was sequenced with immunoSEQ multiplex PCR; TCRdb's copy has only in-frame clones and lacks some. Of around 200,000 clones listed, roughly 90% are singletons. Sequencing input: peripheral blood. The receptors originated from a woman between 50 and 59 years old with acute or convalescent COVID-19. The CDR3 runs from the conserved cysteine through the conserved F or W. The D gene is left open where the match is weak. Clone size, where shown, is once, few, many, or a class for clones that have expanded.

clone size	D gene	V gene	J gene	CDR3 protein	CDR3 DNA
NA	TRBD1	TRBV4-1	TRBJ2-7	CASSSPGQGLYEQYF	TGCGCCAGCAGCTCACCGGGACAGGGGCTCTACGAGCAGTACTTC
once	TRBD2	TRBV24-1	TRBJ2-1	CATSDTASGRAEAEQFF	TGTGCCACCAGTGATACAGCTAGCGGGAGGGCTGAGGCTGAGCAGTTCTTC
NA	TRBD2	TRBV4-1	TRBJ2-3	CASSQVGRGAFNTQYF	TGCGCCAGCAGCCAAGTAGGGCGGGGGGCATTCAATACGCAGTATTTT
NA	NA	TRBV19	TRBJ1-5	CASNNRDNQPQHF	TGTGCCAGTAATAACAGGGACAATCAGCCCCAGCATTTT
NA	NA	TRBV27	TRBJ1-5	CASSLKYNQPQHF	TGTGCCAGCAGTCTAAAATATAATCAGCCCCAGCATTTT
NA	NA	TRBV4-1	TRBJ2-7	CASSRRGPSYEQYF	TGCGCCAGCAGTCGGAGGGGTCCCTCCTACGAGCAGTACTTC
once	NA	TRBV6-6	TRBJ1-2	CASRGDTYSINYGYTF	TGTGCCAGCAGGGGAGACACTTACTCAATTAACTATGGCTACACCTTC
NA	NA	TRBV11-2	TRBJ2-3	CASSLARGLTDTQYF	TGTGCCAGCAGCTTAGCTCGGGGTTTAACAGATACGCAGTATTTT
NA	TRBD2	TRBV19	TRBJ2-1	CASGGLDSYNEQFF	TGTGCCAGTGGTGGACTAGACTCCTACAATGAGCAGTTCTTC
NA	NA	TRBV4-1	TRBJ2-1	CASSQSATLSPFF	TGCGCCAGCAGCCAATCTGCGACATTAAGCCCGTTCTTC
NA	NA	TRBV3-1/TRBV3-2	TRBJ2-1	CASSQDRGGQDNEQFF	TGTGCCAGCAGCCAAGATAGGGGGGGTCAAGACAATGAGCAGTTCTTC
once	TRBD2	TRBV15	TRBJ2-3	CATSFGLAGESTQYF	TGTGCCACCAGCTTCGGGCTAGCGGGAGAAAGTACGCAGTATTTT
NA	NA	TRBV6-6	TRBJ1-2	CASTSSLGGYGYTF	TGTGCCAGCACCTCTTCATTAGGGGGTTATGGCTACACCTTC
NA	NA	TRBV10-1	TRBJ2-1	CASGIGGRIYNEQFF	TGCGCCAGTGGCATCGGCGGCCGGATATACAATGAGCAGTTCTTC
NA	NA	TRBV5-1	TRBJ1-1	CASSLPDTSNTEAFF	TGCGCCAGCAGCTTGCCCGACACGTCGAACACTGAAGCTTTCTTT
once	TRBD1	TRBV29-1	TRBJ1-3	CSVAKNVDRVNTIYF	TGCAGCGTAGCAAAAAACGTTGACAGGGTAAACACCATATATTTT
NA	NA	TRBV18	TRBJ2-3	CASSPQTRGTDTQYF	TGTGCCAGCTCACCGCAGACCAGGGGCACAGATACGCAGTATTTT
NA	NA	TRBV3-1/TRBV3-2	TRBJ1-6	CASSQVQANSPLHF	TGTGCCAGCAGCCAAGTACAGGCAAATTCACCCCTCCACTTT
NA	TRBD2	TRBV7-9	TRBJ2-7	CASSHRQTLAGDNEQYF	TGTGCCAGCAGCCATCGACAGACACTAGCGGGAGATAACGAGCAGTACTTC
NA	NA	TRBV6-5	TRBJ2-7	CASSYSRETYEQYF	TGTGCCAGCAGTTACTCGCGGGAAACCTACGAGCAGTACTTC
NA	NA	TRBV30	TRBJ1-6	CAWSVISSGTPLHF	TGTGCCTGGAGTGTTATCAGCTCAGGTACACCCCTCCACTTT
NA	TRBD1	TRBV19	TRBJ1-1	CASSIFPKGTPGGTEAFF	TGTGCCAGTAGTATTTTTCCCAAAGGGACTCCAGGGGGGACTGAAGCTTTCTTT
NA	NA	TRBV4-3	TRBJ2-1	CASSEDYTYNEQFF	TGCGCCAGCAGCGAGGACTACACCTACAATGAGCAGTTCTTC
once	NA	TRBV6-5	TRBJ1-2	CASSRGHAHGYTF	TGTGCCAGCAGTCGTGGACATGCCCATGGCTACACCTTC
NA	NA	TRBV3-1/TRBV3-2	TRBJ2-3	CASSQDAGRKDTQYF	TGTGCCAGCAGCCAAGATGCAGGGCGAAAAGATACGCAGTATTTT
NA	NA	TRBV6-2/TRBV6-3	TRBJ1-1	CASSKQGEKTEAFF	TGTGCCAGCAGCAAACAGGGAGAGAAAACTGAAGCTTTCTTT
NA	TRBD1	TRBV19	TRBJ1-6	CASSIHLGQGWNSPLHF	TGTGCCAGTAGTATCCATCTGGGACAGGGTTGGAATTCACCCCTCCACTTT
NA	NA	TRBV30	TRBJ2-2	CAWSWGGKAGELFF	TGTGCCTGGAGTTGGGGCGGGAAGGCCGGGGAGCTGTTTTTT
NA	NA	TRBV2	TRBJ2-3	CASSQEGSWDTQYF	TGTGCCAGCAGCCAGGAGGGGTCCTGGGATACGCAGTATTTT
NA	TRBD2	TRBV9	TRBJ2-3	CASSGAGVGDTQYF	TGTGCCAGCAGCGGAGCGGGGGTAGGAGATACGCAGTATTTT
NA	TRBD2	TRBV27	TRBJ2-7	CASSMTSGYEQYF	TGTGCCAGCAGTATGACTAGCGGCTACGAGCAGTACTTC
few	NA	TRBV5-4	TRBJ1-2	CASSLAGTPPYGYTF	TGTGCCAGCAGCTTGGCCGGGACACCACCTTATGGCTACACCTTC
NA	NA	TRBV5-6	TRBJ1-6	CASSWSPGPLHF	TGTGCCAGCAGCTGGAGCCCTGGACCCCTCCACTTT
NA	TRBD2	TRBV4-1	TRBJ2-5	CASSRTSGYQETQYF	TGCGCCAGCAGCCGGACTAGCGGGTACCAAGAGACCCAGTACTTC
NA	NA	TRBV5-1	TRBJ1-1	CASSLAPHSLNTEAFF	TGCGCCAGCAGCTTGGCCCCCCACAGCCTGAACACTGAAGCTTTCTTT
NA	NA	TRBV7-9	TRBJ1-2	CASSLVHRQGESGYTF	TGTGCCAGCAGCTTAGTTCACCGGCAGGGTGAGAGTGGCTACACCTTC
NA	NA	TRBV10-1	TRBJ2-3	CASSGTSTDTQYF	TGCGCCAGCAGCGGGACTAGCACAGATACGCAGTATTTT
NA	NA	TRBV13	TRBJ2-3	CASSLDRVTDTQYF	TGTGCCAGCAGCTTAGACAGGGTTACAGATACGCAGTATTTT
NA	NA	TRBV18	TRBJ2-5	CASQVSGEQETQYF	TGTGCCAGCCAGGTGTCCGGGGAACAAGAGACCCAGTACTTC
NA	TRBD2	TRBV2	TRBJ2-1	CASRGTSGDRYNEQFF	TGTGCCAGCAGAGGGACTAGCGGGGACCGATACAATGAGCAGTTCTTC
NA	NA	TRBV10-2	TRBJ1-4	CASGLIGDEKLFF	TGCGCCAGCGGACTTATTGGTGATGAAAAACTGTTTTTT
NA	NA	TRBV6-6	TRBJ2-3	CASSYEADTQYF	TGTGCCAGCAGTTACGAGGCAGATACGCAGTATTTT
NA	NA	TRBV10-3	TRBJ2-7	CAVGGSEQYF	TGTGCCGTCGGGGGAAGCGAGCAGTACTTC
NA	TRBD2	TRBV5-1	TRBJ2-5	CASSLALFASGGPQETQYF	TGCGCCAGCAGCTTGGCCCTCTTCGCTAGCGGGGGGCCCCAAGAGACCCAGTACTTC
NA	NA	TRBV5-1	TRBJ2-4	CASSLASRGDIQYF	TGCGCCAGCAGCTTGGCCTCCAGGGGGGACATTCAGTACTTC
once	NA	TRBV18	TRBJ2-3	CASSPPMRGTDTQYF	TGTGCCAGCTCACCACCGATGAGGGGCACAGATACGCAGTATTTT
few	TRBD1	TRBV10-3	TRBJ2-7	CAISGQGFSRIEQYF	TGTGCCATCAGCGGACAGGGCTTTTCCCGGATCGAGCAGTACTTC
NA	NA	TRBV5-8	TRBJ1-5	CASSLYGLGPENQPQHF	TGTGCCAGCAGCTTGTATGGTCTGGGGCCAGAGAATCAGCCCCAGCATTTT